This TCR beta chain was sequenced during a study of blood T cell repertoires in COVID-19. Turning to the study itself: Material from acute and convalescent COVID-19 was sourced from the United States, Italy and Spain. T cells, B-cell-depleted T cells, or PBMCs provided the cDNA or gDNA that served as material.

Germline lookup yields CDR1 LNHDA and CDR2 SQIVND (reference sequence). CDR3 length equals 13 residues. Trimming took off 6 bases at V and 0 bases at J, with 5 bases between the two ends. Original handling: Estimated nucleated cell counts came from reference gene primer amplification. Sequencing used immunoSEQ multiplex PCR; TCRdb keeps in-frame clones, though not all of them. D and trimming come from the DNA, and the V and J calls and clone size come from that table. The repertoire holds about 270,000 clones, with around four fifths as singletons. Sequenced material: peripheral blood. The receptor comes from a man of 80 years or more with acute or convalescent COVID-19. This sequence joins TRBV19 and TRBJ2-2, with D possibly matching TRBD2 (5 bases). CDR3: CASRLANTGELFF. The CDR3 region has the DNA TGTGCCAGTAGACTAGCGAACACCGGGGAGCTGTTTTTT.